Following are 25 T cell receptor beta chains from one sample sequenced in a study of cytomegalovirus exposure and HLA in healthy donors. The study ran its PCR with 60 Vbeta and 13 Jbeta primers. Assay used: immunoSEQ multiplex PCR; TCRdb lists only in-frame clones, some missing. The sample contains some 170,000 clones, roughly 76% of which appear only once. The material sequenced was PBMCs. Receptors originate from a woman aged 18-29 years in good health and CMV-seropositive.

The V and J genes are TRBV7-6 and TRBJ1-2; no firm D call. The CDR3 runs to 14 residues. With 4 bases removed from V and 8 bases from J, the gap between germline ends came to 17 bases. CDR1 is SGHVS, CDR2 FNYEAQ, per germline. This CDR3 is CASSSPWAGNGYTF. CDR3 nucleotide sequence: TGTGCCAGCAGCTCACCCTGGGCGGGGAACGGCTACACCTTC.

J is TRBJ1-4 and V is TRBV7-8; 8 bases map to TRBD1. Germline loops: CDR1 SGHVS, CDR2 FQNEAQ. Losses at the gene ends were 6 bases for V and 8 bases for J; bases not matched to a gene: 8. The CDR3 consists of 14 residues. CDR3 nucleotide sequence: TGTGCCAGCAGGGACCCACAGGGGGACGAAAAACTGTTTTTT. Amino acid sequence: CASRDPQGDEKLFF.

The rearrangement joins TRBV7-6 to TRBJ2-5, with a possible D match to TRBD2 (6 bases). V lost 5 bases to trimming and J lost 0 bases, with 22 bases between them. The CDR3 loop spans 18 amino acids. Per germline, CDR1 SGHVS and CDR2 FNYEAQ. This CDR3 is CASSPPYRLESDQETQYF. CDR3 in DNA: TGTGCCAGCAGCCCCCCGTACCGACTAGAATCGGACCAAGAGACCCAGTACTTC.

The CDR3 DNA sequence: TGTGCCAGCTCGCTTCAGGGGGACACCGGGGAGCTGTTTTTT. Translation: CASSLQGDTGELFF. The chain couples TRBV18 to TRBJ2-2; 7 positions match TRBD1. Germline V gene sequence: CDR1 KGHSH, CDR2 LQKENI. J was trimmed by 3 bases and V by 6 bases; bases with no gene match: 4. CDR3 size: 14 residues.

V usage is TRBV18 and J usage is TRBJ2-7; D is perhaps TRBD1 (5 bases). Germline-derived CDR1 and CDR2 are KGHSH and LQKENI. V lost 4 bases and J 2 bases, leaving 6 bases between the germline ends. This CDR3 has 12 amino acids. The CDR3 nucleotides are TGTGCCAGCTCACAACAGGCCTACGAGCAGTACTTC. Its translation is CASSQQAYEQYF. The full variable domain, rest sourced from reference TRBV18 and TRBJ2-7, is NAGVMQNPRHLVRRRGQEARLRCSPMKGHSHVYWYRQLPEEGLKFMVYLQKENIIDESGMPKERFSAEFPKEGPSILRIQQVVRGDSAAYFCASSQQAYEQYFGPGTRLTVT.

The chain employs TRBV5-1 and TRBJ1-1, with D perhaps TRBD1 (5 bases). The CDR3 loop spans 14 amino acids. The V end was cut by 0 bases, the J end by 1 base, with 7 bases between. Germline V CDR1 and CDR2: SGHRS, YFSETQ. The CDR3 DNA follows: TGCGCCAGCAGCTTGGGACAGAGGAACACTGAAGCTTTCTTT. Translating it yields CASSLGQRNTEAFF.

The CDR3 region is CASSLEAGVEQFF. The CDR3 DNA sequence: TGTGCCAGCAGCTTAGAGGCGGGAGTTGAGCAGTTCTTC. The chain uses TRBV11-3 and TRBJ2-1, with 7 positions matching TRBD2. With V trimmed by 0 bases and J by 9 bases, 2 bases remained unmatched. The CDR3 length is 13 residues. In germline, CDR1 is SGHNT, CDR2 YENEEA.

The J gene is TRBJ1-1, the V gene TRBV4-2, with 9 bases matching TRBD1. The junction had 5 bases not matched to a gene; V was cut back by 2 bases and J by 1 base. The CDR3 sequence is 16 residues long. From germline, CDR1 is LGHNA and CDR2 YNFKEQ. The CDR3 region is CASSQPRGQGNTEAFF. The DNA of the CDR3 is TGTGCCAGCAGCCAACCCCGGGGACAGGGGAACACTGAAGCTTTCTTT.

The chain couples TRBV7-8 to TRBJ2-1, with 9 bases aligning to TRBD1. V dropped 5 bases and J dropped 4; count of bases not matched to a gene: 3. Germline assignment: CDR1 SGHVS and CDR2 FQNEAQ. The CDR3 extends over 14 amino acids. The DNA of the CDR3 is TGTGCCAGCAGCCGGGGACAGGGATACAATGAGCAGTTCTTC. Translation gives CASSRGQGYNEQFF.

The CDR3 here is CASSFSQGIYTEAFF. The CDR3, as DNA: TGTGCCAGCAGTTTCTCACAGGGGATATACACTGAAGCTTTCTTT. The genes are TRBV6-5 and TRBJ1-1; 7 bases align to TRBD1. Germline V CDR1 and CDR2: MNHEY, SVGAGI. The trim removed 4 bases at V and 3 bases at J, leaving 8 bases unmatched. CDR3 size: 15 residues.

The chain carries TRBV5-1 and TRBJ2-7, with 9 bases matching TRBD2. The CDR3 covers 15 residues. V shed 0 bases and J 2 bases; nucleotides not matched to a gene: 3. Germline V gives CDR1 SGHRS, CDR2 YFSETQ. The CDR3 spells CASSLEGGGAYEQYF. CDR3 bases: TGCGCCAGCAGCTTGGAAGGCGGGGGGGCCTACGAGCAGTACTTC.

The gene calls are TRBV19 and TRBJ2-7; no clear D. Germline V gene sequence: CDR1 LNHDA, CDR2 SQIVND (reference sequence). The CDR3 extends over 14 amino acids. V was clipped by 5 bases and J by 0 bases, with 11 bases between them. CDR3 region: CASSPGPSSYEQYF. The CDR3 coding sequence is TGTGCCAGTAGTCCCGGTCCGAGCTCCTACGAGCAGTACTTC.

The J gene is TRBJ2-4, the V gene TRBV5-6, with D unclear. The V end was cut by 2 bases, the J end by 5 bases, with 11 bases between. The CDR3 contains 14 residues. Germline values: CDR1 SGHDT, CDR2 YYEEEE. In DNA, the CDR3 is TGTGCCAGCAGCTTCTCCCTTAGAGAAAACATTCAGTACTTC. This gives the protein CASSFSLRENIQYF.

V is TRBV11-2 and J is TRBJ1-6; 7 bases fit TRBD1. This CDR3 region has 15 residues. The germline V gene encodes CDR1 SGHAT and CDR2 FQNNGV. V trimming: 5 bases; J trimming: 7 bases; junction bases outside the gene matches: 8. The CDR3 here is CASSQGGARNSPLHF. DNA of the CDR3: TGTGCCAGCAGCCAAGGGGGCGCGAGGAATTCACCCCTCCACTTT. The whole variable domain, remainder taken from reference TRBV11-2 and TRBJ1-6, is EAGVAQSPRYKIIEKRQSVAFWCNPISGHATLYWYQQILGQGPKLLIQFQNNGVVDDSQLPKDRFSAERLKGVDSTLKIQPAKLEDSAVYLCASSQGGARNSPLHFGNGTRLTVT.

The chain joins TRBV9 to TRBJ2-7; 9 bases fit TRBD1. The trim removed 4 bases at V and 5 bases at J, leaving 10 bases unmatched. Per germline, CDR1 SGDLS and CDR2 YYNGEE. CDR3 length: 15 residues. The DNA for the CDR3 is TGTGCCAGCAGCACAGGGACAGGGAAAGGGGACGAGCAGTACTTC. It translates to CASSTGTGKGDEQYF.

V is TRBV2 and J is TRBJ2-1; a possible D gene is TRBD2 (7 bases). The CDR3 covers 15 residues. Trimming took off 4 bases at V and 3 bases at J, with 13 bases between the two ends. Per the germline V gene, CDR1 is SNHLY and CDR2 is FYNNEI. The CDR3 nucleotides read TGTGCCAGCAGTGGGGGAGGGGGAGACTACAATGAGCAGTTCTTC. Encoded protein: CASSGGGGDYNEQFF.

This clone appeared a few times. The chain employs TRBV7-6 and TRBJ2-7; D ambiguous. The CDR3 is 13 amino acids. Trimming removed 2 bases at V and 1 base at J, with 6 bases between. In germline, CDR1 is SGHVS, CDR2 FNYEAQ. CDR3 sequence reads: CASSLTESYEQYF. The CDR3 DNA follows: TGTGCCAGCAGCTTAACAGAATCCTACGAGCAGTACTTC.

The rearrangement links TRBV5-6 to TRBJ2-5; unclear D gene. Judging by the DNA end, TRBJ2-7 fits better; the J call may be wrong. The CDR3 totals 13 residues. Germline V gene sequence: CDR1 SGHDT, CDR2 YYEEEE. The CDR3 reads CASSLDENYEQYF. The CDR3 region has the DNA TGTGCCAGCAGCTTGGACGAAAACTACGAGCAGTACTTC.

CDR3 in DNA: TGCGCCAGCAGCCCCCGCTTCGAACGCGAAGGGGGCCGCATAGCCAAAAACATTCAGTACTTC. Its protein is CASSPRFEREGGRIAKNIQYF. The chain employs TRBV4-1 and TRBJ2-4, with TRBD1 matching 7 bases. The CDR3 spans 21 residues. V shed 4 bases, J shed 0 bases, and the junction held 21 bases outside the gene matches. Germline V gene lookup returns CDR1 MGHRA and CDR2 YSYEKL.

The V gene is TRBV6-5, the J gene TRBJ2-3, with D maybe TRBD1 (5 bases). This CDR3 is 15 amino acids long. V lost 6 bases and J lost 5, with 18 bases in between. From germline, CDR1 is MNHEY and CDR2 SVGAGI. CDR3 region: CASSSRVDIGDTQYF. The DNA of the CDR3 is TGTGCCAGCAGCTCTAGGGTGGACATCGGAGATACGCAGTATTTT.

This chain joins TRBV15 and TRBJ2-1, with 7 bases aligning to TRBD2. The CDR3 is 16 amino acids. V shed 0 bases and J 3 bases; nucleotides not matched to a gene: 5. Germline CDR1 reads LNHNV; CDR2 reads YYDKDF (reference sequence). The CDR3 reads CATSRESGAGYNEQFF. CDR3 DNA: TGTGCCACCAGCAGAGAGAGCGGGGCAGGCTACAATGAGCAGTTCTTC.

V gene TRBV7-2 combines with J gene TRBJ1-5, with a tentative D call TRBD1 (5 bases). The CDR3 is 15 amino acids. The germline V and J ends were trimmed by 3 bases and 4 bases, with 13 bases remaining between them. Germline V gene sequence: CDR1 SGHTA, CDR2 FQGNSA. The CDR3 DNA reads TGTGCCAGCAGCTTTCAGGGTACGGTAAATCAGCCCCAGCATTTT. It encodes CASSFQGTVNQPQHF.

The chain has TRBV27 and TRBJ1-6; 8 nucleotides line up with TRBD1. Germline CDR1 and CDR2: MNHEY and SMNVEV (reference sequence). Trimming removed 5 bases from V and 11 bases from J; junction bases left unmatched: 2. This CDR3 comprises 12 residues. In DNA form, the CDR3 reads TGTGCCAGCAGTGCACAGGGGGCACCCCTCCACTTT. Translation gives CASSAQGAPLHF.

The V gene is TRBV29-1, the J gene TRBJ2-4; D gene ambiguous. The V gene lost 6 bases and the J gene lost 6 bases, with 15 bases spanning the gap. The germline V gene has CDR1 SQVTM and CDR2 ANQGSEA. The CDR3 spans 13 residues. This CDR3 is CSVAALARNIQYF. CDR3 coding DNA: TGCAGCGTGGCCGCCTTGGCTAGAAACATTCAGTACTTC. The full variable domain, in which reference TRBV29-1 and TRBJ2-4 provide the parts outside the CDR3, is SAVISQKPSRDICQRGTSLTIQCQVDSQVTMMFWYRQQPGQSLTLIATANQGSEATYESGFVIDKFPISRPNLTFSTLTVSNMSPEDSSIYLCSVAALARNIQYFGAGTRLSVL.

The chain employs TRBV10-1 and TRBJ1-1; D is uncertain. The V gene lost 4 bases and the J gene lost 1 base, with 10 bases spanning the gap. The CDR3 has 14 amino acids. Germline CDR1 is WNHNN and CDR2 is SYGVQD (reference sequence). In DNA form, the CDR3 reads TGCGCCAGCAGTGCGTACAGCCGGAACACTGAAGCTTTCTTT. Translated, it gives CASSAYSRNTEAFF.